This T cell receptor (beta chain) was found in a study of control samples from healthy donors and cancer patients. This CDR3 region has 12 residues. Germline V gives CDR1 MNHEY, CDR2 SVGAGI. Trimming removed 10 bases from V and 7 bases from J, with 14 bases in between. Using immunoSEQ multiplex PCR, the repertoire was profiled, and TCRdb retains in-frame clones only, with some absent. The sample includes 25,000 to 35,000 clones, approximately 87% of them seen just once. Sequenced material: PBMCs. The chain uses TRBV6-5 and TRBJ2-1, with D unresolved. The receptor comes from a woman in her thirties or forties with lung cancer. CDR3 in DNA: TGTGCCACTCAGCAAGGGTTGAATGAGCAGTTCTTC. Translating gives CATQQGLNEQFF.